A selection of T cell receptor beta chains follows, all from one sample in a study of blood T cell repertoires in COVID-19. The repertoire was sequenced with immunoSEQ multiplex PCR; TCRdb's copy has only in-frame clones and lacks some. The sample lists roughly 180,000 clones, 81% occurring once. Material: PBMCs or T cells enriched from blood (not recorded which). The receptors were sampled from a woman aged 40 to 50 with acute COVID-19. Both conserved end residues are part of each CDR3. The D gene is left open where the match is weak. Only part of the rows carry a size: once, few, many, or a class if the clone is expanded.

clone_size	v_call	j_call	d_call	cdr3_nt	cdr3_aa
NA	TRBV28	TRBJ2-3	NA	TGTGCCAGCAGCGCGAGCACAGATACGCAGTATTTT	CASSASTDTQYF
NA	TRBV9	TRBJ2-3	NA	TGTGCCAGCAGCGCAGATAGCGTCCGCTGGTATTTT	CASSADSVRWYF
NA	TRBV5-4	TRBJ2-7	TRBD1	TGTGCCAGCAGCGACCAGACAGGGTCACCCTACGAGCAGTACTTC	CASSDQTGSPYEQYF
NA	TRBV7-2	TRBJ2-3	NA	TGTGCCAGCAGCTCCCAGGGGAGATTGAGCACAGATACGCAGTATTTT	CASSSQGRLSTDTQYF
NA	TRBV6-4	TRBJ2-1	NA	TGTGCCAGCATTAAGCAGGGTCGGGACAATGAGCAGTTCTTC	CASIKQGRDNEQFF
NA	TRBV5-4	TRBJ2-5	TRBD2	TGTGCCAGCAGCTTCGCGCGCGGGGGGGATCTTGGGACCCAGTACTTC	CASSFARGGDLGTQYF
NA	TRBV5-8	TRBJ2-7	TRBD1	TGTGCCAGCAGCAGGCGACAGGGGGCGTTTTCTGGGGAGCAGTACTTC	CASSRRQGAFSGEQYF
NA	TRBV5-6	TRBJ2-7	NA	TGTGCCAGCAGCTTGCAGTCGGGGGTCGAGCAGTACTTC	CASSLQSGVEQYF
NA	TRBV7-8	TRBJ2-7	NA	TGTGCCAGCAGCTTAATCCCGACAGGTTCCTACGAGCAGTACTTC	CASSLIPTGSYEQYF
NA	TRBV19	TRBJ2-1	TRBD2	TGTGCCAGTAGAAAGCGGGAGACTAACAATGAGCAGTTCTTC	CASRKRETNNEQFF
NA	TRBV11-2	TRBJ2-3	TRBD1	TGTGCCAGCAGCCCCGCGCGCACAGGGGGGTATTTT	CASSPARTGGYF
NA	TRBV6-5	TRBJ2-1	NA	TGTGCCAGTGGGCCTACTGAGCAGTTCTTC	CASGPTEQFF
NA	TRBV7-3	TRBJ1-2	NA	TGTGCCAGCAGCCAGTTGATGGGAGGCGGCTACGCCTTC	CASSQLMGGGYAF
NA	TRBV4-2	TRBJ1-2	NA	TGTGCCAGCAGCCAAGAAGCCCCGGGAGCTAACTATGGCTACACCTTC	CASSQEAPGANYGYTF
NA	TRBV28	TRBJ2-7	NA	TGTGCCAGCAGTTTTCTGTCTAGCTCCTACGAGCAGTACTTC	CASSFLSSSYEQYF
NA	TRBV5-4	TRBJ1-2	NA	TGTGCCAGCAGCTTGGACGGGGTAGGCGGCTACACCTTC	CASSLDGVGGYTF
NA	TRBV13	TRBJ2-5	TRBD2	TGTGCCAGCAGCTCGTCTAGCGGGAGTGAGACCCAGTACTTC	CASSSSSGSETQYF
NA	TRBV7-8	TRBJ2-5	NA	TGTGCCAGCAGCTTAGACCCGGAGCAAGAGACCCAGTACTTC	CASSLDPEQETQYF
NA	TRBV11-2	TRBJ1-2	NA	TGTGCCAGCAGCTACGTCGGGGTCCTTGAAGTCTATGGCTACACCTTC	CASSYVGVLEVYGYTF
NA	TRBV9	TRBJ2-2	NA	TGTGCCAGCAGCGCAGGCAGGGACACCGGGGAGCTGTTTTTT	CASSAGRDTGELFF
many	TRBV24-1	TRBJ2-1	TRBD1	TGTGCCACCAGTGATTCCCGGGACAGGGTTTCAAGGTCCTACAATGAGCAGTTCTTC	CATSDSRDRVSRSYNEQFF
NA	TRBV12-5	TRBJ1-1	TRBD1	TGTGCTAGTGGTTTGTATCGGTCAGGGGGCCCCACTGAAGCTTTCTTT	CASGLYRSGGPTEAFF
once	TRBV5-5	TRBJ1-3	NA	TGTGCCAGCAGCCGGGTGGCCGGGGGGGATGGAAACACCATATATTTT	CASSRVAGGDGNTIYF
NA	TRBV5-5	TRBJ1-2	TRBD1	TGTGCCAGCAGCCCCGAGGGACAGGGGATTGGCTACACCTTC	CASSPEGQGIGYTF
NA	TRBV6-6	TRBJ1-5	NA	TGTGCCAGCAGCGGTCGCAACTCCAATCAGCCCCAGCATTTT	CASSGRNSNQPQHF
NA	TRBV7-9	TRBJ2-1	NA	TGTGCCAGCTCGGGACGGGAGATTATCCGCAATGAGCAGTTCTTC	CASSGREIIRNEQFF
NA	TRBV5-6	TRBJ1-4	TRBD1	TGTGCCAGCAGCTCGACAGGGCCTGCAACTAATGAAAAACTGTTTTTT	CASSSTGPATNEKLFF
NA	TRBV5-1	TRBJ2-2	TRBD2	TGCGCCAGCAGCTCTCGGCTAGCGGGAAACACCGGGGAGCTGTTTTTT	CASSSRLAGNTGELFF
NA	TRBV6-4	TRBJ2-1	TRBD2	TGTGCCAGCAGTGACTCTAGCGGGAGCAATGAGCAGTTCTTC	CASSDSSGSNEQFF
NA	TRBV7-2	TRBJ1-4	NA	TGTGCCAGCAGCTTAGATCGGTTTACTGCAACTAATGAAAAACTGTTTTTT	CASSLDRFTATNEKLFF
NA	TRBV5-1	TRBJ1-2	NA	TGCGCCAGCACCCTTTCTGCAGGATCTAACTATGGCTACACCTTC	CASTLSAGSNYGYTF
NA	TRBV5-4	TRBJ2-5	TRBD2	TGTGCCAGCTATGCGGGGGGGTTTAGTGGAGAGACCCAGTACTTC	CASYAGGFSGETQYF
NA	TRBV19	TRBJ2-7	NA	TGTGCCAGTAGTAACGGGAACGCCTACGAGCAGTACTTC	CASSNGNAYEQYF
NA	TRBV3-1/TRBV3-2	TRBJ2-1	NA	TGTGCCAGCAGCCCCCAAACGGTCTCCTACAATGAGCAGTTCTTC	CASSPQTVSYNEQFF
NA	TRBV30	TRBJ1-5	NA	TGTGCCTGGAGTGAGGGGATTGGTAATCAGCCCCAGCATTTT	CAWSEGIGNQPQHF
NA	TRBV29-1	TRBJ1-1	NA	TGCAGCGTTCGTGTAGCCACTGAAGCTTTCTTT	CSVRVATEAFF
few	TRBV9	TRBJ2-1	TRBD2	TGTGCCAGCAGCCCCTTCGCGGGAGACGTTTACAATGAGCAGTTCTTC	CASSPFAGDVYNEQFF
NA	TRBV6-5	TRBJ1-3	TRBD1	TGTGCCAGCAGGGGTGACAGGGGGCGAGGAAACACCATATATTTT	CASRGDRGRGNTIYF
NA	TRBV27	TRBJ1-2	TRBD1	TGTGCCAGCAGTTTACTCCAGGGGGCTGGCTACACCTTC	CASSLLQGAGYTF
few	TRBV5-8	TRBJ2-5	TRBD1	TGTGCCAGCAGCTTGGGGGACAGGGGTCGGGATGTGACCCAGTACTTC	CASSLGDRGRDVTQYF
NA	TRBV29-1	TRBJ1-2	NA	TGCAGCGTTCGGCCGGGTGGCTATGGCTACACCTTC	CSVRPGGYGYTF
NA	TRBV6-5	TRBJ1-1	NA	TGTGCCAGCACCCGGCGGCTGAACACTGAAGCTTTCTTT	CASTRRLNTEAFF
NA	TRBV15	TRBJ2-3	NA	TGTGCCACCAGCAGAGGGGTCAGCGGGACAGATACGCAGTATTTT	CATSRGVSGTDTQYF
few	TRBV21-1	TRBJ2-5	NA	TGTGCCAGCACGCAACAAGACTACCAAGAGACCCAGTACTTC	CASTQQDYQETQYF
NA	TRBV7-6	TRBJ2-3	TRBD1	TGTGCCAGCAGCTTAGGGGGACAGGGAATTGGGGATACGCAGTATTTT	CASSLGGQGIGDTQYF
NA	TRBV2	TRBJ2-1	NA	TGTGCCAGCAGTTTAGTACCCTACAATGAGCAGTTCTTC	CASSLVPYNEQFF
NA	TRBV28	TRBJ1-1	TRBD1	TGTGCCAGCAGCCGACAGGGGGGCACTGAAGCTTTCTTT	CASSRQGGTEAFF
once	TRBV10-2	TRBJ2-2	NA	TGCGCCAGCAGTGAGTCGGGGGGTTTGGTCTTGAACACCGGGGAGCTGTTTTTT	CASSESGGLVLNTGELFF
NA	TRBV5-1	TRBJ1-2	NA	TGCGCCAGCAGCTTGGGAGTGCCGACTAATGGCTACACCTTC	CASSLGVPTNGYTF